This T cell receptor beta chain was identified during a study of brain T cells in children with intractable seizures. Study-wide results and limits: Clones missing pre-surgery may reflect undersampling of that blood sample.

To note about this clone: Its antigen is as yet unknown.

The repertoire was sequenced with immunoSEQ multiplex PCR; TCRdb's copy has only in-frame clones and lacks some. The profile shows about 41,000 clones, approximately 92% of them singletons. Germline V gene data show CDR1 as SGDLS and CDR2 as YYNGEE. V gave up 3 bases and J gave up 2 bases; unmatched junction bases: 9. The CDR3 length is 16 residues. The sequenced cases were selected for having the highest brain T cell transcript signatures. V gene TRBV9 combines with J gene TRBJ2-3; 7 nucleotides line up with TRBD1. The receptor was isolated from a girl aged 2 to 9 with tuberous sclerosis and intractable seizures. The sequencing used peripheral blood, collected at surgery. The CDR3 loop reads CASSEGADDYTDTQYF. CDR3 nucleotide sequence: TGTGCCAGCAGCGAGGGGGCGGACGACTACACAGATACGCAGTATTTT.